This TCR beta chain was sequenced for a study of T cell responses to AZD1222 COVID-19 vaccine. The table came from immunoSEQ multiplex PCR; TCRdb's copy has only in-frame clones and leaves some out. The table includes some 170,000 clones, 85% to 90% detected once. Per germline, CDR1 SQVTM and CDR2 ANQGSEA. V dropped 4 bases and J dropped 6; count of bases not matched to a gene: 9. CDR3 size: 14 residues. This clonotype originated in an adult who received the AZD1222 COVID-19 vaccine. The sequencing used peripheral blood, collected 28 days after the second AZD1222 dose. This chain links TRBV29-1 with TRBJ1-1, with TRBD1 matching over 9 bases. The CDR3 nucleotides read TGCAGCGTTGCAGGGGACAGGGTATTCTCTGAAGCTTTCTTT. Residues: CSVAGDRVFSEAFF.